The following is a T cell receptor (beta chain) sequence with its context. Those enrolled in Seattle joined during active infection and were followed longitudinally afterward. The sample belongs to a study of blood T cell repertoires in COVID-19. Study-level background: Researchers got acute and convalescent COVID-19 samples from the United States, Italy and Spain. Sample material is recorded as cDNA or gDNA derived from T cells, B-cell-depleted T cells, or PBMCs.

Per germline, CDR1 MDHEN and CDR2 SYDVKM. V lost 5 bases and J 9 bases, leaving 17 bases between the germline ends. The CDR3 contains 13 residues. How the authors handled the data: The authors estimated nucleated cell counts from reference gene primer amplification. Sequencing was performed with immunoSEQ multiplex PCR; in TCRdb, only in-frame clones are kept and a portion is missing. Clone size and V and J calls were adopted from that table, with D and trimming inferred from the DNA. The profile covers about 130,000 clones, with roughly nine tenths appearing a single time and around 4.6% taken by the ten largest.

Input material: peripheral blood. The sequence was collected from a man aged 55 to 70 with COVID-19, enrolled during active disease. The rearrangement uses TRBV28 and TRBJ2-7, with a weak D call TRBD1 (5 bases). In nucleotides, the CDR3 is TGTGCCAGCAGTGTCTTTTTTGGGGCCGTGCAGTACTTC. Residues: CASSVFFGAVQYF. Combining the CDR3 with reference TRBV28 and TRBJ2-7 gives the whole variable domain DVKVTQSSRYLVKRTGEKVFLECVQDMDHENMFWYRQDPGLGLRLIYFSYDVKMKEKGDIPEGYSVSREKKERFSLILESASTNQTSMYLCASSVFFGAVQYFGPGTRLTVT.